Below are 9 T cell receptor beta chains sequenced from a single sample in a study of blood T cells in healthy people across ages. Primed by a sample-barcoded 5' primer and a J-beta primer mix, a second PCR proceeded for about 6 to 12 cycles. One entry per CDR3 protein, called by TCRdb with MiXCR from the 5' RACE reads. The data show around 1,500,000 distinct CDR3 sequences, 40% to 50% seen once. Sequencing was done on a sample of blood. The source of these receptors is a woman younger than 30 in good health.

V usage is TRBV9 and J usage is TRBJ2-7, with 15 bases matching TRBD2. CDR3 length: 17 residues. CDR1 is SGDLS, CDR2 YYNGEE, per germline. Trimming took 4 bases from V and 7 from J; bases not matched to a gene: 12. The CDR3 protein is CASSQGLAGGSYNEQYF. For the CDR3, the DNA is TGTGCCAGCAGCCAGGGACTAGCGGGGGGATCCTACAATGAGCAGTACTTC.

This clonotype turned up a few times. The CDR3 spells CATSEFSADTQYF. CDR3 nucleotides: TGTGCCACCAGTGAGTTTTCTGCAGATACGCAGTATTTT. J is TRBJ2-3 and V is TRBV24-1; unclear D gene. The CDR3 contains 13 residues. Germline lookup yields CDR1 KGHDR and CDR2 SFDVKD. The V and J ends lost 4 bases and 4 bases respectively, with 8 bases between them.

The rearrangement links TRBV5-1 to TRBJ2-1, with TRBD1 as a possible D gene (5 bases). The germline V and J ends were trimmed by 2 bases and 8 bases, with 20 bases remaining between them. CDR3 size: 16 residues. Germline V gene sequence: CDR1 SGHRS, CDR2 YFSETQ. The CDR3 loop is CASSLEKGQGRDEQFF. The DNA of the CDR3 is TGCGCCAGCAGCTTAGAAAAGGGGCAGGGTCGAGATGAGCAGTTCTTC. Complete variable domain (other parts from reference TRBV5-1 and TRBJ2-1): KAGVTQTPRYLIKTRGQQVTLSCSPISGHRSVSWYQQTPGQGLQFLFEYFSETQRNKGNFPGRFSGRQFSNSRSEMNVSTLELGDSALYLCASSLEKGQGRDEQFFGPGTRLTVL.

This clonotype has just a few counts. The J gene is TRBJ1-2, the V gene TRBV25-1, with a possible D match to TRBD1 (6 bases). The germline gives CDR1 MGHDK, CDR2 SYGVNS. CDR3 length: 15 residues. Trimming stripped 5 bases from V and 4 bases from J, with 17 bases between. CDR3 nucleotides: TGTGCCAGCAGTCAGGGGAGGGGCCCCATCTATGGCTACACCTTC. This sequence encodes CASSQGRGPIYGYTF.

The chain is built from TRBV27 and TRBJ2-7; D is perhaps TRBD2 (5 bases). V was shortened by 9 bases and J by 7 bases, with 13 bases between the two germline ends. Germline loops: CDR1 MNHEY, CDR2 SMNVEV (reference sequence). There are 11 residues in the CDR3. CDR3 loop: CASHEGREQYF. As DNA, the CDR3 is TGTGCCAGTCACGAGGGTCGAGAGCAGTACTTC.

The chain recombines TRBV29-1 with TRBJ2-1; the match to TRBD2 covers 12 bases. This CDR3 comprises 14 residues. V dropped 6 bases and J dropped 8; count of bases not matched to a gene: 8. Germline CDR1 reads SQVTM; CDR2 reads ANQGSEA. The CDR3 region is CSVETSGRIYEQFF. As DNA, the CDR3 is TGCAGCGTGGAGACTAGCGGGAGAATTTATGAGCAGTTCTTC.

With regard to this clonotype: The junction shows a germline mismatch at one end, possibly a read error. The rearrangement joins TRBV27 to TRBJ1-6; no firm D call. Germline V CDR1 and CDR2: MNHEY, SMNVEV (reference sequence). The CDR3 covers 13 residues. This CDR3 is CASSSRPNSPPHF. As DNA, the CDR3 is TGTGCCAGCAGTTCCCGACCGAATTCACCCCCCCACTTT.

The V call is TRBV7-9, the J call TRBJ1-1; 7 positions match TRBD1. J was trimmed by 5 bases and V by 5 bases; bases with no gene match: 11. Per germline, CDR1 SEHNR and CDR2 FQNEAQ (reference sequence). The CDR3 runs 15 residues. CDR3: CASSPPTGLKTEAFF. CDR3 bases: TGTGCCAGCAGCCCCCCGACAGGGTTAAAAACTGAAGCTTTCTTT.

This clonotype was observed a handful of times. The chain carries TRBV4-1 and TRBJ2-3; 13 nucleotides agree with TRBD2. After removal of 4 bases from V and 2 bases from J, the junction contained 6 bases not matched to a gene. CDR3 size: 17 residues. From germline, CDR1 is MGHRA and CDR2 YSYEKL. In nucleotides, the CDR3 is TGCGCCAGCAGCCGAGGACTAGCGGGGGCTAACACAGATACGCAGTATTTT. This sequence encodes CASSRGLAGANTDTQYF.